This is a list of T cell receptor beta chains from one sample in a study of shared clonotypes between healthy human individuals. Sequenced by immunoSEQ multiplex PCR; TCRdb stores in-frame clones only, minus some. This repertoire shows more than 600,000 clones, under 95% found once; its top ten account for approximately 24%. Sequenced input: naive CD8+ T cells sorted from blood. The receptors originated from a man aged 25 to 45 in good health. Each CDR3 is given with its conserved first and last residue. The D gene is left open where the match is weak. A clone size is listed for some rows: how often the clone was seen (once, few, many), or a class if it is expanded.

d_gene: TRBD2; abundance: .; j_gene: TRBJ2-7; v_gene: TRBV7-2; CDR3nt: TGTGCCAGCAGCTTATATTTCGATAGCGGGGAATACGAGCAGTACTTC; CDR3aa: CASSLYFDSGEYEQYF
d_gene: .; abundance: .; j_gene: TRBJ2-1; v_gene: TRBV20-1; CDR3nt: TGCAGTGCCCAGGACGGAAATGAGCAGTTCTTC; CDR3aa: CSAQDGNEQFF
d_gene: .; abundance: once; j_gene: TRBJ1-3; v_gene: TRBV4-3; CDR3nt: TGCGCCAGCAGCCAAGACCCTGGAAACACCATATATTTT; CDR3aa: CASSQDPGNTIYF
d_gene: TRBD1; abundance: .; j_gene: TRBJ1-1; v_gene: TRBV25-1; CDR3nt: TGTGCCAGCTGCGGACAGGGGGCCGGGGAAGCTTTCTTT; CDR3aa: CASCGQGAGEAFF
d_gene: TRBD1; abundance: .; j_gene: TRBJ2-7; v_gene: TRBV6-1; CDR3nt: TGTGCCAGCAGTGGCCCGGACAGGACCTACGAGCAGTACTTC; CDR3aa: CASSGPDRTYEQYF
d_gene: TRBD2; abundance: .; j_gene: TRBJ2-5; v_gene: TRBV2; CDR3nt: TGTGCCACCTGGACTAGCGGGAGGCAAGAGACCCAGTACTTC; CDR3aa: CATWTSGRQETQYF
d_gene: TRBD2; abundance: .; j_gene: TRBJ2-7; v_gene: TRBV19; CDR3nt: TGTGCCAGTAGTATGGTTTTGGCGGGAGACTACGAGCAGTACTTC; CDR3aa: CASSMVLAGDYEQYF
d_gene: .; abundance: .; j_gene: TRBJ1-5; v_gene: TRBV7-2; CDR3nt: TGTGCCAGCAGCTCCGGACACAGCAATCAGCCCCAGCATTTT; CDR3aa: CASSSGHSNQPQHF
d_gene: .; abundance: .; j_gene: TRBJ2-7; v_gene: TRBV4-1; CDR3nt: TGCGCCAGCAGCCAAGGAGGGGGTGAGGAGCAGTACTTC; CDR3aa: CASSQGGGEEQYF
d_gene: .; abundance: .; j_gene: TRBJ1-1; v_gene: TRBV19; CDR3nt: TGTGCCAGTAGTATAGATTTATCAAGGGCAAACACTGAAGCTTTCTTT; CDR3aa: CASSIDLSRANTEAFF
d_gene: .; abundance: .; j_gene: TRBJ2-1; v_gene: TRBV5-4; CDR3nt: TGTGCCAGCAGCTTGCTCGGGATCGATGAGCAGTTCTTC; CDR3aa: CASSLLGIDEQFF
d_gene: TRBD1; abundance: .; j_gene: TRBJ1-1; v_gene: TRBV7-9; CDR3nt: TGTGCCAGTGCGGACAGGGCCAACACTGAAGCTTTCTTT; CDR3aa: CASADRANTEAFF
d_gene: TRBD1; abundance: few; j_gene: TRBJ1-4; v_gene: TRBV4-2; CDR3nt: TGTGCCAGTCGGGCCGGGACAGGGGACGAAAAACTGTTTTTT; CDR3aa: CASRAGTGDEKLFF
d_gene: .; abundance: .; j_gene: TRBJ2-7; v_gene: TRBV27; CDR3nt: TGTGCCAGCAGTTCCGGACCCTACGAGCAGTACTTC; CDR3aa: CASSSGPYEQYF
d_gene: .; abundance: .; j_gene: TRBJ1-1; v_gene: TRBV6-6; CDR3nt: TGTGCCAGCAGCAGCAAGGAGAACACTGAAGCTTTCTTT; CDR3aa: CASSSKENTEAFF
d_gene: TRBD1; abundance: .; j_gene: TRBJ2-7; v_gene: TRBV10-3; CDR3nt: TGTGCCATCAGTTTTGGGGACAGGAAGACCTTC; CDR3aa: CAISFGDRKTF
d_gene: .; abundance: .; j_gene: TRBJ1-1; v_gene: TRBV5-4; CDR3nt: TGTGCCAGCAGCTTGGCCTCCCCAGGCGAAAACACTGAAGCTTTCTTT; CDR3aa: CASSLASPGENTEAFF
d_gene: .; abundance: .; j_gene: TRBJ1-1; v_gene: TRBV6-1; CDR3nt: TGTGCCAGCAGTGAATCGGCAGGGGTGAACACTGAAGCTTTCTTT; CDR3aa: CASSESAGVNTEAFF
d_gene: .; abundance: .; j_gene: TRBJ2-7; v_gene: TRBV2; CDR3nt: TGTGCCAGCTTGAATAACGGGAGACAGGCTTACTCCTACGAGCAGTACTTC; CDR3aa: CASLNNGRQAYSYEQYF
d_gene: .; abundance: .; j_gene: TRBJ1-2; v_gene: TRBV7-8; CDR3nt: TGTGCCAGCAGCAAGGACAGATATGGCTACACCTTC; CDR3aa: CASSKDRYGYTF
d_gene: TRBD1; abundance: .; j_gene: TRBJ1-2; v_gene: TRBV6-5; CDR3nt: TGTGCCAGCAGAGGACAGGGGGTAGGTGGCTACACCTTC; CDR3aa: CASRGQGVGGYTF
d_gene: TRBD2; abundance: .; j_gene: TRBJ2-2; v_gene: TRBV6-4; CDR3nt: TGTGCCAGCAGTGACTCCGCTAGCGGGAGGGAGGACACCGGGGAGCTGTTTTTT; CDR3aa: CASSDSASGREDTGELFF
d_gene: .; abundance: .; j_gene: TRBJ2-7; v_gene: TRBV5-6; CDR3nt: TGTGCCAGCAGCTTAGGAGCGCTCGAGCAGTACTTC; CDR3aa: CASSLGALEQYF
d_gene: .; abundance: .; j_gene: TRBJ1-1; v_gene: TRBV6-5; CDR3nt: TGTGCCAGCAGTCCCAGGATGAGGAACACTGAAGCTTTCTTT; CDR3aa: CASSPRMRNTEAFF
d_gene: TRBD1; abundance: .; j_gene: TRBJ1-2; v_gene: TRBV27; CDR3nt: TGTGCCAGCAGTAACCGGGACAGGGCAACCACTAACTATGGCTACACCTTC; CDR3aa: CASSNRDRATTNYGYTF
d_gene: .; abundance: .; j_gene: TRBJ2-1; v_gene: TRBV6-8; CDR3nt: TGTGCCAGCAGTTACGGCTGGGCAGGGAAACGCGGTGAGCAGTTCTTC; CDR3aa: CASSYGWAGKRGEQFF
d_gene: .; abundance: .; j_gene: TRBJ2-7; v_gene: TRBV6-1; CDR3nt: TGTGCCAGCAGTGAAAGGAGCTCCTACGAGCAGTACTTC; CDR3aa: CASSERSSYEQYF
d_gene: TRBD1; abundance: .; j_gene: TRBJ1-5; v_gene: TRBV2; CDR3nt: TGTGCCAGCAACCAAAGGACAGGGAGCAATCAGCCCCAGCATTTT; CDR3aa: CASNQRTGSNQPQHF
d_gene: .; abundance: .; j_gene: TRBJ2-7; v_gene: TRBV4-3; CDR3nt: TGCGCCAGCAGCCAAGGGCTGGGGCTGGAGCAGTACTTC; CDR3aa: CASSQGLGLEQYF
d_gene: TRBD2; abundance: .; j_gene: TRBJ2-1; v_gene: TRBV5-4; CDR3nt: TGTGCCAGCAGCACGTCGACTAGCGGAGTACACAATGAGCAGTTCTTC; CDR3aa: CASSTSTSGVHNEQFF
d_gene: .; abundance: .; j_gene: TRBJ2-7; v_gene: TRBV19; CDR3nt: TGTGCCAGTAGTATTCCGGGACTCTCCTACGAGCAGTACTTC; CDR3aa: CASSIPGLSYEQYF
d_gene: .; abundance: .; j_gene: TRBJ1-3; v_gene: TRBV5-4; CDR3nt: TGTGCCAGCAGCTTCAGGGGCGGCGGGTCTGGAAACACCATATATTTT; CDR3aa: CASSFRGGGSGNTIYF
d_gene: .; abundance: once; j_gene: TRBJ1-4; v_gene: TRBV28; CDR3nt: TGTGCCAGCAGCCCTCCCCTGGGCAGTGCAAGAGGAAGATATGAAAAACTGTTTTTT; CDR3aa: CASSPPLGSARGRYEKLFF
d_gene: .; abundance: .; j_gene: TRBJ1-1; v_gene: TRBV4-1; CDR3nt: TGCGCCAGCAGCCACGACGACGGGGCGTGGACTGAAGCTTTCTTT; CDR3aa: CASSHDDGAWTEAFF
d_gene: .; abundance: .; j_gene: TRBJ2-7; v_gene: TRBV19; CDR3nt: TGTGCCAGTAGTCCCAGCGGCACCTACGAGCAGTACTTC; CDR3aa: CASSPSGTYEQYF
d_gene: .; abundance: .; j_gene: TRBJ2-1; v_gene: TRBV28; CDR3nt: TGTGCCAGCAGTTCGGCGGGCCTCTACAATGAGCAGTTCTTC; CDR3aa: CASSSAGLYNEQFF
d_gene: .; abundance: .; j_gene: TRBJ2-1; v_gene: TRBV10-3; CDR3nt: TGTGCCATCAGTGAGCCTCGGGACCCACCTGGGCCCTACAATGAGCAGTTCTTC; CDR3aa: CAISEPRDPPGPYNEQFF
d_gene: TRBD2; abundance: .; j_gene: TRBJ2-1; v_gene: TRBV6-6; CDR3nt: TGTGCCAGCAGTTACCCCACTAGCGGAGGAAACAATGAGCAGTTCTTC; CDR3aa: CASSYPTSGGNNEQFF
d_gene: TRBD2; abundance: once; j_gene: TRBJ2-1; v_gene: TRBV15; CDR3nt: TGTGCCACCAGCAGAGATCGGAGCGGGAGCTCCTACAATGAGCAGTTCTTC; CDR3aa: CATSRDRSGSSYNEQFF
d_gene: .; abundance: .; j_gene: TRBJ2-2; v_gene: TRBV7-9; CDR3nt: TGTGCCAGCAGCTTCACAGCCATCACCGGGGAGCTGTTTTTT; CDR3aa: CASSFTAITGELFF
d_gene: .; abundance: .; j_gene: TRBJ2-4; v_gene: TRBV13; CDR3nt: TGTGCCAGCTCGGACAGAGTAAACATTCAGTACTTC; CDR3aa: CASSDRVNIQYF
d_gene: TRBD1; abundance: .; j_gene: TRBJ2-7; v_gene: TRBV4-1; CDR3nt: TGCGCCAGTGGCCTTAACGCCGACAGGGGGCTTTACGAGCAGTACTTC; CDR3aa: CASGLNADRGLYEQYF
d_gene: TRBD1; abundance: .; j_gene: TRBJ2-2; v_gene: TRBV5-6; CDR3nt: TGTGCCAGCAGCCATGACAGGGGGCCCGGGGAGCTGTTTTTT; CDR3aa: CASSHDRGPGELFF
d_gene: .; abundance: .; j_gene: TRBJ2-5; v_gene: TRBV6-1; CDR3nt: TGTGCCAGCAGTGCCTGGACGGTCCAAGAGACCCAGTACTTC; CDR3aa: CASSAWTVQETQYF
d_gene: TRBD1; abundance: .; j_gene: TRBJ1-4; v_gene: TRBV7-2; CDR3nt: TGTGCCAGCAGCTTAGTTGGGACAGGGTATGAAAAACTGTTTTTT; CDR3aa: CASSLVGTGYEKLFF
d_gene: .; abundance: .; j_gene: TRBJ2-2; v_gene: TRBV2; CDR3nt: TGTGCCAGCAGCTGGGTTACCGGGGAGCTGTTTTTT; CDR3aa: CASSWVTGELFF
d_gene: TRBD1; abundance: .; j_gene: TRBJ2-3; v_gene: TRBV27; CDR3nt: TGTGCCAGCAGACAGGGGACAGATACGCAGTATTTT; CDR3aa: CASRQGTDTQYF
d_gene: TRBD1; abundance: .; j_gene: TRBJ1-5; v_gene: TRBV27; CDR3nt: TGTGCCAGCAGTTTATATTTCCGACAGGGCGGTCAGCCCCAGCATTTT; CDR3aa: CASSLYFRQGGQPQHF
d_gene: .; abundance: .; j_gene: TRBJ1-5; v_gene: TRBV10-3; CDR3nt: TGTGCCATCAGTGAAACGACAGCGGCTAGGCCCCAGCATTTT; CDR3aa: CAISETTAARPQHF
d_gene: .; abundance: .; j_gene: TRBJ2-5; v_gene: TRBV27; CDR3nt: TGTGCCAGCAGTTCCATGGCAGAGGAGACCCAGTACTTC; CDR3aa: CASSSMAEETQYF
d_gene: TRBD1; abundance: .; j_gene: TRBJ2-7; v_gene: TRBV2; CDR3nt: TGTGCCACCCAGCTTCCGGGACAGGGGTACTTC; CDR3aa: CATQLPGQGYF
d_gene: .; abundance: .; j_gene: TRBJ2-2; v_gene: TRBV29-1; CDR3nt: TGCAGCGTTGAGTCCCGGGGGAAAGAAACCGGGGAGCTGTTTTTT; CDR3aa: CSVESRGKETGELFF
d_gene: TRBD2; abundance: few; j_gene: TRBJ2-2; v_gene: TRBV7-9; CDR3nt: TGTGCCAGCAGCTTAGGGACTAGCGGGGGACACACCGGGGAGCTGTTTTTT; CDR3aa: CASSLGTSGGHTGELFF